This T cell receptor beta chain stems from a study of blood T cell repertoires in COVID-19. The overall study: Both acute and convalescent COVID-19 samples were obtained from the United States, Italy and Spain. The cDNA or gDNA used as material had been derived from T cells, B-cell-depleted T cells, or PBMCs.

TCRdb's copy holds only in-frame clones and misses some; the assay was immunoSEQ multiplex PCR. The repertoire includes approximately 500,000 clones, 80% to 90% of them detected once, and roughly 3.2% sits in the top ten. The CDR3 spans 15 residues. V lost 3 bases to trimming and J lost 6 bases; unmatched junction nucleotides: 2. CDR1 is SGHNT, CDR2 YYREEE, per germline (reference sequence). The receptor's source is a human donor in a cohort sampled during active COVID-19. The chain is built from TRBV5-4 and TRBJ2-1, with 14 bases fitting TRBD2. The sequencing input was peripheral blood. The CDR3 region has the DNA TGTGCCAGCAGCTCGACTAGCGGGAGGGGCAATGAGCAGTTCTTC. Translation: CASSSTSGRGNEQFF.